Many counts were recorded for the clone carrying this TCR beta chain. Its antigen is unidentified. The CDR3 consists of 13 residues. The germline V gene has CDR1 DFQATT and CDR2 SNEGSKA (reference sequence). J gave up 1 base and V 5 bases, and 3 bases lay outside the gene matches. It was RNA transcripts that yielded the amplified TCR beta CDR3 regions. First-round RT-PCR targeting the TCR CDR3 was performed with the HTBI primer set. TCRdb analysed the multiplex PCR reads with MiXCR anew, one entry per CDR3 protein. The sample records 300,000 to 350,000 distinct CDR3 sequences, around 13% being singletons. These data belong to a study of T cells in Graves' hyperthyroidism and ophthalmopathy. The wider study: Peripheral blood was secured at the point of initial diagnosis, before any treatment.

Study observations and caveats: Stable hyperthyroidism was told apart from ophthalmopathy by a model built on 13 V-J features. Blood held most thyroid clonotypes expanded above 0.001 frequency.

Material for sequencing was blood. V is TRBV20-1 and J is TRBJ2-3; 7 positions agree with TRBD1. The source is a woman aged 30 to 39 with Graves' hyperthyroidism. CDR3 sequence (DNA): TGCAGTGCTGCCGGGACAGGCACAGATACGCAGTATTTT. Translating it yields CSAAGTGTDTQYF.